This TCR beta chain is drawn from a study of lymphopenia after photon versus proton radiotherapy. The germline V gene encodes CDR1 SEHNR and CDR2 FQNEAQ (reference sequence). V dropped 1 base and J dropped 7 bases, with 13 bases sitting between them. CDR3 length: 14 amino acids. TCRdb keeps only in-frame clones here, not all; method: immunoSEQ multiplex PCR. The table lists some 170,000 clones, about 85% of them singletons. The receptor was isolated from a man aged 45-60 years with gastric cancer. The chain couples TRBV7-9 to TRBJ1-1; D is perhaps TRBD1 (6 bases). The sequences come from peripheral blood, collected from a patient treated with photon-based radiotherapy. CDR3 bases: TGTGCCAGCAGCTTAGGAACCGACAGGAATGAAGCTTTCTTT. Translation: CASSLGTDRNEAFF.